The 13 T cell receptor beta chains presented below share a single source sample, sequenced in a study of blood T cell repertoires in COVID-19. Assay: immunoSEQ multiplex PCR; the TCRdb copy retains only in-frame clones and omits some. The top ten hold just under 6.5% of the sample, which has 200,000 to 250,000 clones, approximately 86% seen once. The sample taken for sequencing was PBMCs or T cells enriched from blood (not recorded which). The receptors stem from a woman aged 30 to 39 with acute COVID-19.

The chain uses TRBV7-8 and TRBJ2-7, with 9 bases fitting TRBD1. V lost 11 bases and J lost 2; bases outside the gene matches: 13. The CDR3 has 15 amino acids. Germline V gene data show CDR1 as SGHVS and CDR2 as FQNEAQ. DNA for the CDR3: TGTGCCTCCCGGACCGGGACAGGGCCGACCTACGAGCAGTACTTC. Translating it yields CASRTGTGPTYEQYF.

This chain connects TRBV28 to TRBJ1-1; maybe TRBD1 (5 bases). The germline CDR1 and CDR2 sequences are MDHEN and SYDVKM. CDR3 length: 12 amino acids. Trimming took off 6 bases at V and 6 bases at J, with 11 bases between the two ends. The CDR3 loop is CASRSAGPEAFF. The CDR3 DNA follows: TGTGCCAGCAGATCCGCGGGGCCTGAAGCTTTCTTT.

The chain combines TRBV2 with TRBJ1-5, with 9 bases aligning to TRBD1. Unmatched junction bases numbered 7, after V lost 4 bases and J lost 6 bases. CDR1 and CDR2 from the germline V gene are SNHLY and FYNNEI. The CDR3 runs 15 residues. The CDR3 DNA follows: TGTGCCAGCAGTGGGGAACAGGGGGCTCGTCAGCCCCAGCATTTT. Residues: CASSGEQGARQPQHF. Full variable domain (missing parts from reference TRBV2 and TRBJ1-5): EPEVTQTPSHQVTQMGQEVILRCVPISNHLYFYWYRQILGQKVEFLVSFYNNEISEKSEIFDDQFSVERPDGSNFTLKIRSTKLEDSAMYFCASSGEQGARQPQHFGDGTRLSIL.

This chain joins TRBV30 and TRBJ2-5; possibly TRBD2 for D (5 bases). Trimming shortened V by 3 bases and J by 1 base, and 18 bases separated the two germline ends. The V gene's germline CDR1 is GTSNPN and CDR2 SVGIG (reference sequence). The CDR3 runs to 16 residues. CDR3 loop: CAWSAVNRRPQETQYF. CDR3 bases: TGTGCCTGGAGCGCAGTTAATCGGAGGCCCCAAGAGACCCAGTACTTC. Full variable domain (rest looked up from reference TRBV30 and TRBJ2-5): SQTIHQWPATLVQPVGSPLSLECTVEGTSNPNLYWYRQAAGRGLQLLFYSVGIGQISSEVPQNLSASRPQDRQFILSSKKLLLSDSGFYLCAWSAVNRRPQETQYFGPGTRLLVL.

The chain is built from TRBV6-4 and TRBJ2-2, with 10 bases fitting TRBD2. Germline CDR1 and CDR2: MRHNA and SNTAGT. The length of the CDR3 is 17 residues. Trimming took 0 bases from V and 5 from J; bases not matched to a gene: 6. As DNA, the CDR3 is TGTGCCAGCAGTGACTCGAAGCGGGAGGGCCGTACCGGGGAGCTGTTTTTT. This sequence encodes CASSDSKREGRTGELFF.

V and J are TRBV18 and TRBJ1-6; no firm D call. This CDR3 region has 12 residues. CDR1 and CDR2 from the germline V gene are KGHSH and LQKENI. V was trimmed by 8 bases and J by 8 bases, leaving 10 bases between them. CDR3 residues: CASPPADSPLHF. As DNA, the CDR3 is TGTGCCAGCCCGCCCGCGGATTCACCCCTCCACTTT. Full variable domain (missing parts from reference TRBV18 and TRBJ1-6): NAGVMQNPRHLVRRRGQEARLRCSPMKGHSHVYWYRQLPEEGLKFMVYLQKENIIDESGMPKERFSAEFPKEGPSILRIQQVVRGDSAAYFCASPPADSPLHFGNGTRLTVT.

V usage is TRBV10-3 and J usage is TRBJ2-6, with a tentative D call TRBD2 (5 bases). The V and J ends lost 8 bases and 0 bases respectively, with 11 bases between them. The germline V gene has CDR1 ENHRY and CDR2 SYGVKD. The CDR3 has 15 residues. The CDR3 DNA reads as TGTGCCATCGGGGTCACTAGCTCTGGGGCCAACGTCCTGACTTTC. It yields the protein CAIGVTSSGANVLTF.

The chain links TRBV11-2 to TRBJ1-2; D might be TRBD1 (6 bases). Germline V lookup: CDR1 SGHAT, CDR2 FQNNGV. V lost 2 bases and J 4 bases, leaving 14 bases between the germline ends. The CDR3 has 15 residues. In DNA form, the CDR3 reads TGTGCCAGCAGCTTATGGGCGGGGGCCGGCTATGGCTACACCTTC. It codes for CASSLWAGAGYGYTF. Using reference TRBV11-2 and TRBJ1-2 for the parts outside the CDR3, the full variable domain is EAGVAQSPRYKIIEKRQSVAFWCNPISGHATLYWYQQILGQGPKLLIQFQNNGVVDDSQLPKDRFSAERLKGVDSTLKIQPAKLEDSAVYLCASSLWAGAGYGYTFGSGTRLTVV.

The J gene is TRBJ1-6, the V gene TRBV24-1; a weak D match, TRBD1 (5 bases). CDR1 and CDR2 (germline): KGHDR, SFDVKD. V was trimmed by 10 bases and J by 1 base, leaving 19 bases between them. The CDR3 is 17 amino acids. The CDR3 region is CATIKRGGGSYNSPLHF. CDR3 DNA: TGTGCCACAATTAAGAGGGGCGGAGGGTCCTATAATTCACCCCTCCACTTT.

The rearrangement uses TRBV2 and TRBJ1-1; D might be TRBD1 (5 bases). V was pared by 2 bases and J by 0 bases, with 13 bases between. The CDR3 has 16 residues. Looked up from germline, CDR1 is SNHLY and CDR2 is FYNNEI. Here the CDR3 reads CASSEQGFSMNTEAFF. CDR3 coding DNA: TGTGCCAGCAGTGAACAGGGCTTCTCCATGAACACTGAAGCTTTCTTT.

Here the CDR3 reads CASSLQGEATEAFF. CDR3 DNA sequence: TGCGCCAGCAGCCTCCAGGGTGAGGCCACTGAAGCTTTCTTT. The chain carries TRBV4-1 and TRBJ1-1, with a possible D match to TRBD1 (5 bases). Trimming took off 4 bases at V and 4 bases at J, with 13 bases between the two ends. There are 14 residues in the CDR3. Looked up from germline, CDR1 is MGHRA and CDR2 is YSYEKL.

CDR3 sequence reads: CSVHRGRGETQYF. The CDR3 DNA reads as TGCAGCGTTCACAGGGGGCGTGGGGAGACCCAGTACTTC. The chain links TRBV29-1 to TRBJ2-5, with TRBD1 matching over 9 bases. The CDR3 has 13 amino acids. The V gene end was trimmed by 5 bases and the J gene end by 5 bases; junction bases not matched to a gene: 6. Germline CDR1 is SQVTM and CDR2 is ANQGSEA.

The chain joins TRBV14 to TRBJ2-6, with a weak D call TRBD1 (6 bases). From germline, CDR1 is SGHDN and CDR2 FVKESK. The CDR3 sequence is 16 residues long. The V end was cut by 4 bases, the J end by 5 bases, with 15 bases between. The CDR3 sequence: CASSPPRTVRANVLTF. The DNA of the CDR3 is TGTGCCAGCAGCCCGCCACGGACAGTAAGGGCCAACGTCCTGACTTTC.